These T cell receptor beta chains were read from a single sample in a study of cytomegalovirus exposure and HLA in healthy donors. Clones were read by immunoSEQ multiplex PCR, and TCRdb kept only the in-frame ones, dropping some. The sample carries roughly 80,000 clones, less than 80% recorded once. Material: PBMCs. The receptors were sampled from a woman aged 45-60 years in good health and CMV-seropositive. Both conserved end residues are part of each CDR3. The order of the fields is D gene, V gene, J gene, clone size, CDR3 DNA, CDR3 protein. D genes are given only for firm matches. Only some rows state a clone size, as once, few, many or a class for expanded clones.

D gene: .; V gene: TRBV10-3; J gene: TRBJ2-2; clone size: .; CDR3 DNA: TGTGCCATCAGTGAGCGGTGGACCGGGGAGCTGTTTTTT; CDR3 protein: CAISERWTGELFF
D gene: .; V gene: TRBV4-1; J gene: TRBJ1-6; clone size: .; CDR3 DNA: TGCGCCAGCAGCCAAGAAGGCGGCGGAGGAAATAATTCACCCCTCCACTTT; CDR3 protein: CASSQEGGGGNNSPLHF
D gene: .; V gene: TRBV30; J gene: TRBJ1-3; clone size: .; CDR3 DNA: TGTGCCTGGAGTGACGGAGTAAACACCATATATTTT; CDR3 protein: CAWSDGVNTIYF
D gene: .; V gene: TRBV5-1; J gene: TRBJ1-1; clone size: few; CDR3 DNA: TGCGCCAGCCAGGGGATGCGGAACACTGAAGCTTTCTTT; CDR3 protein: CASQGMRNTEAFF
D gene: TRBD1; V gene: TRBV6-6; J gene: TRBJ1-1; clone size: .; CDR3 DNA: TGTGCCAGCAGTTCGAGACAGGGCCCATATGAAGCTTTCTTT; CDR3 protein: CASSSRQGPYEAFF
D gene: TRBD1; V gene: TRBV5-1; J gene: TRBJ1-4; clone size: .; CDR3 DNA: TGCGCCAGCAGCGGTGCCGGGACAGGGAGTGAAAAACTGTTTTTT; CDR3 protein: CASSGAGTGSEKLFF
D gene: .; V gene: TRBV5-1; J gene: TRBJ1-3; clone size: .; CDR3 DNA: TGCGCCAGCAGAGTGGACAGAGCTGGAAACACCATATATTTT; CDR3 protein: CASRVDRAGNTIYF
D gene: .; V gene: TRBV6-5; J gene: TRBJ1-2; clone size: .; CDR3 DNA: TGTGCCAGCAGTCCGTACCAGGGAGGTGCGTACGGCTACACCTTC; CDR3 protein: CASSPYQGGAYGYTF
D gene: TRBD2; V gene: TRBV9; J gene: TRBJ2-3; clone size: .; CDR3 DNA: TGTGCCAGCAGCTTCAGACTAGCGGGGGGCACAGATACGCAGTATTTT; CDR3 protein: CASSFRLAGGTDTQYF
D gene: .; V gene: TRBV28; J gene: TRBJ1-6; clone size: .; CDR3 DNA: TGTGCCAGCGACCTAGGAGGGTCTGGGTCACCCCTCCACTTT; CDR3 protein: CASDLGGSGSPLHF
D gene: .; V gene: TRBV6-4; J gene: TRBJ2-6; clone size: .; CDR3 DNA: TGTGCCAGCAGTGACTCGTCGAGGAGCTCTGGGGCCAACGTCCTGACTTTC; CDR3 protein: CASSDSSRSSGANVLTF
D gene: .; V gene: TRBV6-5; J gene: TRBJ1-6; clone size: .; CDR3 DNA: TGTGCCAGCAGAGCAGGGTTTTCACCCCTCCACTTT; CDR3 protein: CASRAGFSPLHF
D gene: .; V gene: TRBV7-9; J gene: TRBJ1-2; clone size: .; CDR3 DNA: TGTGCCGGTACAGACAGGTTGGAGGGCTACACCTTC; CDR3 protein: CAGTDRLEGYTF
D gene: TRBD1; V gene: TRBV19; J gene: TRBJ1-5; clone size: .; CDR3 DNA: TGTGCCAGTAGTATAACTTACAGGGGGAATCAGCCCCAGCATTTT; CDR3 protein: CASSITYRGNQPQHF
D gene: TRBD1; V gene: TRBV6-1; J gene: TRBJ1-1; clone size: .; CDR3 DNA: TGTGCCAGCAGTGTAGCCGGGACAGGGGGCTTTAGGGACACTGAAGCTTTCTTT; CDR3 protein: CASSVAGTGGFRDTEAFF
D gene: .; V gene: TRBV6-5; J gene: TRBJ2-7; clone size: .; CDR3 DNA: TGTGCCAGCGGGGGGAGAGGGTCCTACGAGCAGTACTTC; CDR3 protein: CASGGRGSYEQYF
D gene: .; V gene: TRBV12-5; J gene: TRBJ1-4; clone size: once; CDR3 DNA: TGTGCTAGTGGGGCGGGCATTCTCAATGAAAAACTGTTTTTT; CDR3 protein: CASGAGILNEKLFF
D gene: TRBD1; V gene: TRBV5-1; J gene: TRBJ1-1; clone size: .; CDR3 DNA: TGCGCCAGCAGCTTGGGACAGGGGTTCACTGAAGCTTTCTTT; CDR3 protein: CASSLGQGFTEAFF
D gene: .; V gene: TRBV7-9; J gene: TRBJ1-2; clone size: once; CDR3 DNA: TGTTCCAGCAGCTTAGCAGGAGGACGGAATAACTATGGCTACACCTTC; CDR3 protein: CSSSLAGGRNNYGYTF
D gene: .; V gene: TRBV5-1; J gene: TRBJ2-6; clone size: .; CDR3 DNA: TGCGCCAGCAGCCCGGGGGGCACTGGGGCCAACGTCCTGACTTTC; CDR3 protein: CASSPGGTGANVLTF
D gene: .; V gene: TRBV5-6; J gene: TRBJ1-1; clone size: .; CDR3 DNA: TGTGCCAGCAGCTTGCGGGGGGCGGGTGAAGCTTTCTTT; CDR3 protein: CASSLRGAGEAFF
D gene: TRBD1; V gene: TRBV5-1; J gene: TRBJ1-5; clone size: .; CDR3 DNA: TGCGCCAGCAGCTTGACAGGGGACAATCAGCCCCAGCATTTT; CDR3 protein: CASSLTGDNQPQHF
D gene: .; V gene: TRBV4-2; J gene: TRBJ1-4; clone size: .; CDR3 DNA: TGTGCCAGCAGCCAAACTCAGACAGGTTCTAATGAAAAACTGTTTTTT; CDR3 protein: CASSQTQTGSNEKLFF
D gene: TRBD2; V gene: TRBV11-3; J gene: TRBJ2-2; clone size: .; CDR3 DNA: TGTGCCAGCAGCCAACTTCTAGCGGGGGGCGCTTCCGGGGAGCTGTTTTTT; CDR3 protein: CASSQLLAGGASGELFF
D gene: TRBD2; V gene: TRBV6-1; J gene: TRBJ2-1; clone size: once; CDR3 DNA: TGTGCCAGCAGTGAACCAGCGGGGGCCTACAATGAGCAGTTCTTC; CDR3 protein: CASSEPAGAYNEQFF
D gene: TRBD1; V gene: TRBV7-9; J gene: TRBJ2-7; clone size: .; CDR3 DNA: TGTGCCAGCAGCCCCAACAGGGGTTGGGTAAAGGTGGACGAGCAGTACTTC; CDR3 protein: CASSPNRGWVKVDEQYF
D gene: TRBD2; V gene: TRBV6-1; J gene: TRBJ2-1; clone size: few; CDR3 DNA: TGTGCCAGCAGTGTCTGGACTAGCGGGGGGTACAATGAGCAGTTCTTC; CDR3 protein: CASSVWTSGGYNEQFF
D gene: .; V gene: TRBV21-1; J gene: TRBJ2-7; clone size: .; CDR3 DNA: TGTGCCAGCAGCCGGGGGAGAGGGGGCGTCTCCTACGAGCAGTACTTC; CDR3 protein: CASSRGRGGVSYEQYF
D gene: TRBD1; V gene: TRBV7-2; J gene: TRBJ1-2; clone size: .; CDR3 DNA: TGTGCCAGCAGCCCAGGACAGGCGCGGGACTATGGCTACACCTTC; CDR3 protein: CASSPGQARDYGYTF
D gene: .; V gene: TRBV7-2; J gene: TRBJ1-5; clone size: .; CDR3 DNA: TGTGCCAGCAGCTTTATTGGTCGGGGTTCTCAGCCCCAGCATTTT; CDR3 protein: CASSFIGRGSQPQHF
D gene: .; V gene: TRBV5-1; J gene: TRBJ1-4; clone size: .; CDR3 DNA: TGCGCCAGCAGCCTGGGCGGTTACGATGAAAAACTGTTCTTT; CDR3 protein: CASSLGGYDEKLFF
D gene: .; V gene: TRBV18; J gene: TRBJ2-5; clone size: .; CDR3 DNA: TGTGCCAGCTCACCCCCTAGTCAAGAGACCCAGTACTTC; CDR3 protein: CASSPPSQETQYF
D gene: .; V gene: TRBV27; J gene: TRBJ2-3; clone size: few; CDR3 DNA: TGTGCCAGCAGTTTATACGGGGGGCCTAGCACAGATACGCAGTATTTT; CDR3 protein: CASSLYGGPSTDTQYF
D gene: .; V gene: TRBV5-8; J gene: TRBJ1-5; clone size: .; CDR3 DNA: TGTGCCAGCAGCTTGGATGGAGGGCACCAGCCCCAGCATTTT; CDR3 protein: CASSLDGGHQPQHF
D gene: TRBD1; V gene: TRBV13; J gene: TRBJ2-3; clone size: .; CDR3 DNA: TGTGCCAGCAGCTCGAGGACAGGGAGCACAGATACGCAGTATTTT; CDR3 protein: CASSSRTGSTDTQYF
D gene: .; V gene: TRBV28; J gene: TRBJ1-4; clone size: few; CDR3 DNA: TGTGCCAGCACAGACAGTGATAATGAAAAACTGTTTTTT; CDR3 protein: CASTDSDNEKLFF
D gene: .; V gene: TRBV30; J gene: TRBJ1-2; clone size: .; CDR3 DNA: TGTGCCTGGGGGGAAGGGGTAGCGGATGGCTACACCTTC; CDR3 protein: CAWGEGVADGYTF
D gene: .; V gene: TRBV6-6; J gene: TRBJ2-7; clone size: .; CDR3 DNA: TGTGCCAGCAGCAGACCCTCCGCAGGGGCGGCCTACGAGCAGTACTTC; CDR3 protein: CASSRPSAGAAYEQYF
D gene: TRBD1; V gene: TRBV15; J gene: TRBJ1-1; clone size: .; CDR3 DNA: TGTGCCACCAGCATGTACAGTGGGACAGGGTGGACTGAAGCTTTCTTT; CDR3 protein: CATSMYSGTGWTEAFF
D gene: .; V gene: TRBV29-1; J gene: TRBJ1-4; clone size: .; CDR3 DNA: TGCAGCGTTGGGTGGGACATTGAAAAACTGTTTTTT; CDR3 protein: CSVGWDIEKLFF
D gene: .; V gene: TRBV5-1; J gene: TRBJ2-3; clone size: .; CDR3 DNA: TGCGCCAGCAGCTTGGACGGATTGACTAGCACAGATACGCAGTATTTT; CDR3 protein: CASSLDGLTSTDTQYF
D gene: TRBD1; V gene: TRBV9; J gene: TRBJ1-1; clone size: few; CDR3 DNA: TGTGCCAGCAGCGTAGGACCCAGACAGGGTCGGGCTTTCTTT; CDR3 protein: CASSVGPRQGRAFF
D gene: .; V gene: TRBV6-1; J gene: TRBJ1-4; clone size: .; CDR3 DNA: TGTGCCAGCGGGTGGGGGCCGGAAAAACTGTTTTTT; CDR3 protein: CASGWGPEKLFF